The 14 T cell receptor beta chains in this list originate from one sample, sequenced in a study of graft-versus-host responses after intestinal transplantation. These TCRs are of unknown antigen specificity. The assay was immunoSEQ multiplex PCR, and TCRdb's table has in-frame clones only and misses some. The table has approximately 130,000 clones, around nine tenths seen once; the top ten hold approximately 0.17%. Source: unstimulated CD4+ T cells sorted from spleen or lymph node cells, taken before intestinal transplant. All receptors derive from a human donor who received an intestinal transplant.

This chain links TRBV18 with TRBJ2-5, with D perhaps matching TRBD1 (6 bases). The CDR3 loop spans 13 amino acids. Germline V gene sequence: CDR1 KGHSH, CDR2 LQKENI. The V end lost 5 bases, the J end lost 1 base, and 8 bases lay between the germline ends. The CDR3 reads CASSSQGQETQYF. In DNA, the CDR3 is TGTGCCAGCTCATCACAGGGCCAAGAGACCCAGTACTTC. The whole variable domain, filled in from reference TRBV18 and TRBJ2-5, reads NAGVMQNPRHLVRRRGQEARLRCSPMKGHSHVYWYRQLPEEGLKFMVYLQKENIIDESGMPKERFSAEFPKEGPSILRIQQVVRGDSAAYFCASSSQGQETQYFGPGTRLLVL.

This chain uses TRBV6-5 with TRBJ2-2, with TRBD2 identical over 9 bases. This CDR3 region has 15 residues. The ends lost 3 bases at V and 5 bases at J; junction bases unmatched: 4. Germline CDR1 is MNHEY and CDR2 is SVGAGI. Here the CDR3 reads CASSYSGGLTGELFF. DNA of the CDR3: TGTGCCAGCAGTTATAGCGGGGGCCTGACCGGGGAGCTGTTTTTT.

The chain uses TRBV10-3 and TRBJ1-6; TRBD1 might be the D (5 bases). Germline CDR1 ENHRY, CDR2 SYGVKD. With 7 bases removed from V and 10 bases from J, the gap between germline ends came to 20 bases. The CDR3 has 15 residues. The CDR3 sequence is CAITQGVGDGSPLHF. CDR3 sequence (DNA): TGTGCCATCACCCAAGGGGTGGGTGACGGGTCACCCCTCCACTTT.

As DNA, the CDR3 is TGCGCCAGCAGGGCCGCCGGGGGATTACAAGAGACCCAGTACTTC. Translated, it gives CASRAAGGLQETQYF. This chain joins TRBV5-1 and TRBJ2-5; a possible D gene is TRBD2 (6 bases). V lost 5 bases, J lost 2 bases, and 16 bases lay in between. Germline CDR1 reads SGHRS; CDR2 reads YFSETQ. This CDR3 comprises 15 residues.

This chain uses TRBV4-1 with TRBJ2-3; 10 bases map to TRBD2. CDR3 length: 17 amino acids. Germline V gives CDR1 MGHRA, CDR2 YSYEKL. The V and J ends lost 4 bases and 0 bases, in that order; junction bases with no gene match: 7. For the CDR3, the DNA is TGCGCCAGCAGCCGAGCGGGGGGGAAACCTAGCACAGATACGCAGTATTTT. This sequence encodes CASSRAGGKPSTDTQYF.

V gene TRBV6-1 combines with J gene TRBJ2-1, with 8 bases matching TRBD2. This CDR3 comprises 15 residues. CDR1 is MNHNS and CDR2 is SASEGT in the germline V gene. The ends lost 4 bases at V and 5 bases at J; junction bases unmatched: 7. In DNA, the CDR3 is TGTGCCAGCAGTGCCGGGGGGGCCGGGGACAATGAGCAGTTCTTC. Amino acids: CASSAGGAGDNEQFF.

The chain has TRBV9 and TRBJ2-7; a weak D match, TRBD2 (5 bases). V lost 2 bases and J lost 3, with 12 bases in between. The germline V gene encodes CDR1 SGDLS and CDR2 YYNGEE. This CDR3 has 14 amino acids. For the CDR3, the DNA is TGTGCCAGCAGCGTTTCCCGGGGAATCTACGAGCAGTACTTC. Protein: CASSVSRGIYEQYF.

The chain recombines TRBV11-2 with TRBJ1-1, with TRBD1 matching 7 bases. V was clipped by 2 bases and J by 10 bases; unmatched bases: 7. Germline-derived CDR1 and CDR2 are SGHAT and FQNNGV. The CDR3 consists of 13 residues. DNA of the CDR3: TGTGCCAGCAGCTTATCCGTAGGGGGCTTAGCTTTCTTT. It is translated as CASSLSVGGLAFF.

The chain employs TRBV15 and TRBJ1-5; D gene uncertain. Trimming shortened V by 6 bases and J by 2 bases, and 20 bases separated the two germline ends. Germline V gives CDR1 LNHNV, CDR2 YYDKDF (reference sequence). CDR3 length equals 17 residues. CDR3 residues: CATRAWKAGVGNQPQHF. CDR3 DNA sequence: TGTGCCACCAGGGCCTGGAAGGCTGGAGTCGGCAATCAGCCCCAGCATTTT. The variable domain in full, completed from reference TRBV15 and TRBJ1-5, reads DAMVIQNPRYQVTQFGKPVTLSCSQTLNHNVMYWYQQKSSQAPKLLFHYYDKDFNNEADTPDNFQSRRPNTSFCFLDIRSPGLGDTAMYLCATRAWKAGVGNQPQHFGDGTRLSIL.

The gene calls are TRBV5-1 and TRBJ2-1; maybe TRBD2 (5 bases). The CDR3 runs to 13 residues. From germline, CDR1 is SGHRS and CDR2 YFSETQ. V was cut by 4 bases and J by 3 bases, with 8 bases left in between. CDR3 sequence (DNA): TGCGCCAGCAGCACGAGCGGCTACAATGAGCAGTTCTTC. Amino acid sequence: CASSTSGYNEQFF.

The CDR3 loop reads CASSLAGGDVRQYF. The CDR3 DNA follows: TGCGCCAGCAGTCTAGCGGGGGGCGACGTCAGGCAGTACTTC. The chain recombines TRBV5-1 with TRBJ2-7; 11 bases match TRBD2. CDR3 size: 14 residues. The V gene's germline CDR1 is SGHRS and CDR2 YFSETQ. V was pared by 5 bases and J by 9 bases, with 10 bases of the junction left unmatched. The whole variable domain, remainder taken from reference TRBV5-1 and TRBJ2-7, is KAGVTQTPRYLIKTRGQQVTLSCSPISGHRSVSWYQQTPGQGLQFLFEYFSETQRNKGNFPGRFSGRQFSNSRSEMNVSTLELGDSALYLCASSLAGGDVRQYFGPGTRLTVT.

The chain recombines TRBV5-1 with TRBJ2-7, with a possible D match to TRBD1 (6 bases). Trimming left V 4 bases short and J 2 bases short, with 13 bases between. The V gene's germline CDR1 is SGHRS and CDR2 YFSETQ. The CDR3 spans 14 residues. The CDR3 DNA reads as TGCGCCAGCAGCGCAGGCCGACAGGCCTACGAGCAGTACTTC. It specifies CASSAGRQAYEQYF. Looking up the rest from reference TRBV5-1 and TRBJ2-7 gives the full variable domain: KAGVTQTPRYLIKTRGQQVTLSCSPISGHRSVSWYQQTPGQGLQFLFEYFSETQRNKGNFPGRFSGRQFSNSRSEMNVSTLELGDSALYLCASSAGRQAYEQYFGPGTRLTVT.

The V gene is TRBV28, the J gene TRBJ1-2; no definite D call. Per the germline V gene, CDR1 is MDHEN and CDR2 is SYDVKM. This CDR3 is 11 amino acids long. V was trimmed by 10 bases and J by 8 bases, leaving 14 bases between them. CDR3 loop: CATQARLGYTF. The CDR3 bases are TGTGCCACCCAAGCACGTTTGGGCTACACCTTC.

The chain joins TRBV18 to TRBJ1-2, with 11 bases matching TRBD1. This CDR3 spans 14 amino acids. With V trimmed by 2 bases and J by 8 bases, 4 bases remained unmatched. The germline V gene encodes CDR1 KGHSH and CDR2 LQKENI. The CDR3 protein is CASSPGQGARGYTF. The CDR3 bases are TGTGCCAGCTCACCAGGACAGGGGGCGCGGGGCTACACCTTC.